This TCR beta chain was retrieved from a study of PD-1 blockade in mismatch repair-deficient tumors. Across the study: Patients had approximately 12 mismatch repair-deficient cancer types, all previously treated and progressing.

Mismatch repair deficiency was confirmed in all patients, by PCR or immunohistochemistry. A few pembrolizumab responders had their TCRs sequenced. Sequencing used immunoSEQ multiplex PCR; TCRdb keeps in-frame clones, though not all of them. The table includes about 22,000 clones, approximately 85% detected once. The specimen comprised peripheral blood, sampled 2 weeks after starting pembrolizumab. This TCR derives from an adult with mismatch repair-deficient cancer.

DNA for the CDR3: TGTGCCAGCAGATACAGGGTGGCTAATGAAAAACTGTTTTTT. Its translation is CASRYRVANEKLFF. This chain joins TRBV2 and TRBJ1-4, with D perhaps matching TRBD1 (6 bases). Germline CDR1 is SNHLY and CDR2 is FYNNEI. This CDR3 has 14 amino acids. V was cut by 6 bases and J by 3 bases, with 11 bases left in between.